The T cell receptor (beta chain) described here comes from a study of blood T cell repertoires in COVID-19. CDR3 length: 12 amino acids. V lost 6 bases to trimming and J lost 10 bases, with 15 bases between them. TCRdb keeps only in-frame clones here, not all; method: immunoSEQ multiplex PCR. The table shows approximately 270,000 clones, with about 85% occurring only once. What was sequenced was peripheral blood. The source is a human donor with COVID-19, enrolled during active disease. The donor label of this sample is uncertain. The chain joins TRBV12-3 or TRBV12-4 to TRBJ1-1, with D unclear. The CDR3 region is CASRFGERVAFF. The CDR3 DNA reads as TGTGCCAGCAGATTCGGGGAGAGGGTAGCTTTCTTT.